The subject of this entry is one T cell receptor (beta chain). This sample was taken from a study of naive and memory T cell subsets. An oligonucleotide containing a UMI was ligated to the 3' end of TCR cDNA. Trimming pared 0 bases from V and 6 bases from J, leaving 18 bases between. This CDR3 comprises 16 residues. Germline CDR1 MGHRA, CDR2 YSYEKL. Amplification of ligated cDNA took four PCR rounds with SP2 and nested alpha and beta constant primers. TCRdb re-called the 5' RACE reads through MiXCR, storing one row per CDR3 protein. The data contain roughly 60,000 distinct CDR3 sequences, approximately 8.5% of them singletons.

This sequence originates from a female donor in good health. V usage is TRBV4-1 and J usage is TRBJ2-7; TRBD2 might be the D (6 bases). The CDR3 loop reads CASSQEGGITSAEQYF. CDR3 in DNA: TGCGCCAGCAGCCAAGAAGGAGGGATTACGTCCGCCGAGCAGTACTTC.